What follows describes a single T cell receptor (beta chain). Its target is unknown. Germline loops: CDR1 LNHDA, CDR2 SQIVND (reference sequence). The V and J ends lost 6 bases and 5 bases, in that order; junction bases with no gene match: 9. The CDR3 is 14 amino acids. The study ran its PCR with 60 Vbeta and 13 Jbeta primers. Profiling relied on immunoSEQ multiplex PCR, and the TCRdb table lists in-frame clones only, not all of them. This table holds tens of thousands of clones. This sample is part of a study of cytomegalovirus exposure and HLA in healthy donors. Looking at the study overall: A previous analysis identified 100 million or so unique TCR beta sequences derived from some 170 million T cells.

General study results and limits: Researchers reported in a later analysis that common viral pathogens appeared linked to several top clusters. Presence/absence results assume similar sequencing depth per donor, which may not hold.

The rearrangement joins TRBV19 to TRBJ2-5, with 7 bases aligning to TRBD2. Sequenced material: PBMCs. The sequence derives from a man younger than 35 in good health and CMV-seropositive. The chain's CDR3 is CASRKELATETQYF. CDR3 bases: TGTGCCAGTAGAAAAGAACTAGCGACCGAGACCCAGTACTTC.